This T cell receptor (beta chain) originates from a study of tumor and adjacent non-tumor tissue in lung cancer (dated by TCRdb to about 2018). Notes on the research overall: Of the cohort, 11 to 12 patients had adenocarcinoma, 2 had squamous cell carcinoma and 1 had small cell lung cancer. A total of about 130 million productive TCRbeta reads were generated by sequencing, corresponding to an average of about 4.17 million reads per sample. For each patient, one tumor sample and one normal lung sample were taken, giving thirty paired specimens that underwent TCRbeta CDR3 sequencing. Using bulk TCRbeta repertoires from over twelve lung cancer patients, the study set lung tumor tissue side by side with matched distant non-tumor lung tissue. Among the approximately 15 patients, ages ranged from about 31 to 80 years, around 10 were men and 5 were women, and disease was TNM stage I to III. General conclusions and limits of the study: In normal lung, the top 100 clones accounted for a significantly larger cumulative share of the repertoire than in tumor tissue. The cohort had only about 16 patients, and the authors noted that larger samples and more detailed clinical data are needed. Peripheral blood was not sequenced, so blood TCRbeta repertoires in these lung cancer patients were not examined. Significantly higher TCR diversity (inverse Simpson) was observed in tumor tissue than in normal lung tissue (roughly 390 vs 170, P = 0.0075, Mann-Whitney U test). TCR diversity was significantly higher in younger patients, and higher tumor TCR diversity was associated with shorter overall and disease-free survival. Neither the sequencing platform nor unique molecular identifiers are named or mentioned anywhere in the methods.

RNA was isolated from bulk, unsorted tissue, and RNA quality was assessed with a NanoDrop ND-1000 and an Agilent 2100. The donors were newly diagnosed lung cancer patients admitted for thoracic surgery in China from August to November 2014 who had not received prior chemotherapy. The study excluded patients who had received radiotherapy or chemotherapy before or who had another cancer at the same time. Surgical tissue pieces of about 1-2.2 cm3 were preserved in RNAlater solution and stored at -80 °C until use. To prepare the library, multiplex PCR was applied. The sequencer listed for this sample is Illumina HiSeq 2500. TCRbeta libraries were constructed through three rounds of nested PCR with primers (Table S4) according to protocols adapted from ARM-PCR. Before sequencing, PCR products of 200-500 bp were cut from the gel and purified using the QIAquick gel extraction kit. The original methods were these. Reads were cleaned with Trimmomatic, merged with FLASH into complete CDR3 sequences, and assigned to V(D)J germline segments with MiTCR. Clonal diversity was computed as the inverse Simpson's index with VDJtools. A read counted as productive if the sequence was in-frame and lacked a premature stop codon. TCRdb passed the public sequencing reads through fastp at Q25 and MiXCR, retaining productive beta sequences. Rows with one shared CDR3 protein collapse into an entry with the most common genes and DNA. TCRdb's processing, not the authors', yielded these V and J calls. This sample is represented by 65,000 to 95,000 distinct CDR3 sequences; approximately 79% of them were singletons. The ten largest clones represent roughly 13% of the sample.

From a lookup of the germline V gene, CDR1 and CDR2 are LGHNA and YSLEER. Counted from cysteine to phenylalanine, this CDR3 has 15 amino acids. Here the CDR3 DNA is all that survives: 45 bases in frame from base 1. A word on this clonotype: Its antigen remains unidentified. One junction end does not reproduce the germline sequence, and a read error may be involved.

The source material was lung tumor tissue. Recombination linked TRBV4-3 to TRBJ2-5, with no reliable assignment of the D segment. This clonotype originated in a woman aged 50 to 60 with non-small cell lung cancer. The nucleotide sequence reads as follows: TGCGCCAGCAGCCAAGATAAGAGCTTCCAAGAGACCCACTACTTT. The translation is CASSQDKSFQETHYF.